These 20 T cell receptor beta chains originate from one sample sequenced in a study of OX40 agonist ivuxolimab in advanced cancers. Data came from immunoSEQ multiplex PCR; TCRdb stores just in-frame clones and leaves some out. The table lists under 50,000 clones, about nine tenths of them singletons. Sequenced here: CD4+ or CD8+ T cells sorted from blood, sampled in a trial of the OX40 agonist ivuxolimab. These receptors were collected from an adult with an advanced solid tumor such as melanoma, head and neck, liver or kidney cancer.

The chain has TRBV7-6 and TRBJ2-7, with D tentatively TRBD1 (6 bases). Germline assignment: CDR1 SGHVS and CDR2 FNYEAQ. The CDR3 runs to 14 residues. The germline V and J ends were trimmed by 1 base and 3 bases, with 10 bases remaining between them. CDR3 residues: CASSLVQGGYEQYF. The CDR3 DNA sequence: TGTGCCAGCAGCTTAGTACAGGGTGGCTACGAGCAGTACTTC.

V and J are TRBV27 and TRBJ1-1, with TRBD1 matching over 8 bases. From germline, CDR1 is MNHEY and CDR2 SMNVEV (reference sequence). J gave up 5 bases and V 8 bases, and 10 bases lay outside the gene matches. The CDR3 length is 14 residues. This chain's CDR3 is CASGGGQGGTEAFF. The CDR3 DNA reads TGTGCCAGCGGGGGAGGACAGGGAGGTACTGAAGCTTTCTTT.

This clone was seen a few times. The chain links TRBV10-3 to TRBJ1-2; no reliable D call. The germline V gene has CDR1 ENHRY and CDR2 SYGVKD. The CDR3 totals 12 residues. The V end was cut by 7 bases, the J end by 3 bases, with 9 bases between. The CDR3 nucleotides read TGTGCCATCATGGGGAACGACTATGGCTACACCTTC. Amino acid sequence: CAIMGNDYGYTF.

This sequence joins TRBV6-5 and TRBJ1-1; D is undetermined. There are 13 residues in the CDR3. Looked up from germline, CDR1 is MNHEY and CDR2 is SVGAGI. Trimming removed 7 bases from V and 0 bases from J, with 9 bases in between. The CDR3 DNA follows: TGTGCCAGCAAAGGACTAATGAACACTGAAGCTTTCTTT. Translated, it gives CASKGLMNTEAFF.

This clone was seen only once. The J gene is TRBJ1-1, the V gene TRBV6-5; weak D call: TRBD1 (5 bases). With 6 bases removed from V and 4 bases from J, the gap between germline ends came to 9 bases. The CDR3 is made up of 12 amino acids. Germline loops: CDR1 MNHEY, CDR2 SVGAGI. The CDR3 loop reads CASSRQSTEAFF. The CDR3, as DNA: TGTGCCAGCAGCAGACAGAGCACTGAAGCTTTCTTT.

The genes are TRBV11-1 and TRBJ2-5; 9 bases are shared with TRBD1. The CDR3 is 14 amino acids. After removal of 3 bases from V and 2 bases from J, the junction contained 1 base not matched to a gene. Germline V gene sequence: CDR1 SGHAT, CDR2 FQDESV (reference sequence). CDR3 loop: CASSFGTGQETQYF. The CDR3 coding sequence is TGTGCCAGCAGCTTTGGGACAGGGCAAGAGACCCAGTACTTC.

This clone has a handful of counts. The chain is built from TRBV30 and TRBJ2-1; 9 bases line up with TRBD2. The V gene end was trimmed by 0 bases and the J gene end by 7 bases; junction bases not matched to a gene: 4. Germline loops: CDR1 GTSNPN, CDR2 SVGIG (reference sequence). The CDR3 contains 14 residues. For the CDR3, the DNA is TGTGCCTGGAGTGTTATTAGCGGGAGAAATGAGCAGTTCTTC. Translating it yields CAWSVISGRNEQFF. The full variable domain, with the rest looked up from reference TRBV30 and TRBJ2-1, is SQTIHQWPATLVQPVGSPLSLECTVEGTSNPNLYWYRQAAGRGLQLLFYSVGIGQISSEVPQNLSASRPQDRQFILSSKKLLLSDSGFYLCAWSVISGRNEQFFGPGTRLTVL.

J is TRBJ2-1 and V is TRBV9, with D possibly being TRBD2 (5 bases). The CDR3 is 14 amino acids. Germline-derived CDR1 and CDR2 are SGDLS and YYNGEE. V lost 0 bases, J lost 8 bases, and 12 bases lay in between. The CDR3 DNA reads as TGTGCCAGCAGCGTAGGAGGGTGGAAGGATGAGCAGTTCTTC. Amino acids: CASSVGGWKDEQFF. The whole variable domain, remainder taken from reference TRBV9 and TRBJ2-1, is DSGVTQTPKHLITATGQRVTLRCSPRSGDLSVYWYQQSLDQGLQFLIQYYNGEERAKGNILERFSAQQFPDLHSELNLSSLELGDSALYFCASSVGGWKDEQFFGPGTRLTVL.

The chain recombines TRBV6-5 with TRBJ1-1; 8 bases are a match to TRBD1. The germline gives CDR1 MNHEY, CDR2 SVGAGI. The CDR3 has 16 amino acids. The V segment lost 4 bases and the J segment 6 bases; nucleotides outside the gene matches: 13. The CDR3 spells CASSLTGAPVGAEAFF. DNA of the CDR3: TGTGCCAGCAGTTTGACAGGGGCCCCCGTAGGAGCTGAAGCTTTCTTT.

V usage is TRBV6-5 and J usage is TRBJ1-2; D gene ambiguous. The CDR3 has 13 amino acids. V lost 8 bases and J lost 3, with 13 bases in between. In germline, CDR1 is MNHEY, CDR2 SVGAGI. The CDR3, as DNA: TGTGCCAGCCTCCATTTTGGGGACTATGGCTACACCTTC. Translated, it gives CASLHFGDYGYTF.

For the CDR3, the DNA is TGTGCCAGCAGTGTTAGTTCGGGGCCTAACTATGGCTACACCTTC. Translating it yields CASSVSSGPNYGYTF. V gene TRBV6-1 combines with J gene TRBJ1-2, with D perhaps matching TRBD1 (5 bases). This CDR3 spans 15 amino acids. Looked up from germline, CDR1 is MNHNS and CDR2 is SASEGT. Trimming left V 4 bases short and J 0 bases short, with 12 bases between.

The rearrangement uses TRBV9 and TRBJ1-5, with a weak D call TRBD1 (5 bases). Trimming took 0 bases from V and 3 from J, leaving 10 bases between them. Germline CDR1 reads SGDLS; CDR2 reads YYNGEE. CDR3 length: 15 residues. As DNA, the CDR3 is TGTGCCAGCAGCGTAGACGCAGGACACAATCAGCCCCAGCATTTT. This gives the protein CASSVDAGHNQPQHF.

V is TRBV7-9 and J is TRBJ1-5; D gene unclear. Germline V gives CDR1 SEHNR, CDR2 FQNEAQ (reference sequence). The CDR3 runs to 12 residues. V lost 3 bases, J lost 6 bases, and 6 bases lay in between. The CDR3 sequence: CASSFEVQPQHF. The DNA for the CDR3 is TGTGCCAGCAGCTTCGAGGTTCAGCCCCAGCATTTT.

The rearrangement uses TRBV11-2 and TRBJ2-7; the match to TRBD1 covers 11 bases. V shed 3 bases and J 2 bases; nucleotides not matched to a gene: 0. The germline gives CDR1 SGHAT, CDR2 FQNNGV. The CDR3 runs 14 residues. CDR3 in amino acids: CASSLGQGAYEQYF. For the CDR3, the DNA is TGTGCCAGCAGCTTGGGACAGGGGGCCTACGAGCAGTACTTC.

The chain uses TRBV2 and TRBJ1-6; D possibly corresponds to TRBD1 (5 bases). Trimming shortened V by 8 bases and J by 3 bases, and 17 bases separated the two germline ends. CDR1 SNHLY and CDR2 FYNNEI come from the germline V gene. The CDR3 is made up of 16 amino acids. The DNA for the CDR3 is TGTGCCAGCGAGGCCCACAACAGGCTCTATAATTCACCCCTCCACTTT. Translating gives CASEAHNRLYNSPLHF. Full variable domain (missing parts from reference TRBV2 and TRBJ1-6): EPEVTQTPSHQVTQMGQEVILRCVPISNHLYFYWYRQILGQKVEFLVSFYNNEISEKSEIFDDQFSVERPDGSNFTLKIRSTKLEDSAMYFCASEAHNRLYNSPLHFGNGTRLTVT.

V and J are TRBV6-5 and TRBJ1-6; D is perhaps TRBD1 (6 bases). Looked up from germline, CDR1 is MNHEY and CDR2 is SVGAGI. V gave up 5 bases and J gave up 9 bases, with 17 bases separating them. This CDR3 region has 15 residues. CDR3 region: CASSITTGGGSPLHF. The DNA for the CDR3 is TGTGCCAGCAGTATAACGACAGGTGGAGGTTCACCCCTCCACTTT.

The chain combines TRBV4-1 with TRBJ1-2; 7 positions agree with TRBD1. This CDR3 region has 18 residues. V trimming: 2 bases; J trimming: 4 bases; junction bases outside the gene matches: 16. Germline-derived CDR1 and CDR2 are MGHRA and YSYEKL. The CDR3 bases are TGCGCCAGCAGCCAACTCCAGGCCCGGACAGGAGGTTTCTATGGCTACACCTTC. Translated: CASSQLQARTGGFYGYTF.

This clone is judged medium-sized. The rearrangement links TRBV30 to TRBJ1-6; D unclear. The length of the CDR3 is 16 residues. Germline V gene lookup returns CDR1 GTSNPN and CDR2 SVGIG (reference sequence). V was shortened by 5 bases and J by 0 bases, with 14 bases between the two germline ends. The CDR3 here is CAWGVGEFSYNSPLHF. CDR3 nucleotides: TGTGCCTGGGGGGTTGGGGAGTTCTCCTATAATTCACCCCTCCACTTT.

J is TRBJ2-2 and V is TRBV19; D unresolved. V lost 4 bases, J lost 6 bases, and 15 bases lay in between. The CDR3 totals 15 residues. CDR1 and CDR2 from the germline V gene are LNHDA and SQIVND (reference sequence). The CDR3 DNA reads TGTGCCAGTAGTAAGACTGAGAGAACAGCCGGGGAGCTGTTTTTT. Translating it yields CASSKTERTAGELFF.

The rearrangement joins TRBV14 to TRBJ2-5; D ambiguous. The V end lost 2 bases, the J end lost 4 bases, and 14 bases lay between the germline ends. Germline V CDR1 and CDR2: SGHDN, FVKESK. There are 15 residues in the CDR3. In DNA, the CDR3 is TGTGCCAGCAGCCAATTCCGGATAGGCTCAGAGACCCAGTACTTC. Translation gives CASSQFRIGSETQYF.